The 24 T cell receptor beta chains in this list originate from one sample, sequenced in a study. Treg sorting used a CD4+CD25+CD127-/low gate. TCRdb passed the 5' RACE reads through MiXCR, listing each CDR3 protein once. The repertoire holds about 43,000 distinct CDR3 sequences, with approximately 23% as singletons. Material for sequencing was Tregs sorted from a lymph node. These receptor sequences come from a female donor with breast cancer.

Note on this clonotype: An end of the junction does not agree with germline; a read error may underlie this. CDR3 nucleotide sequence: TGTGCCAGCAGCCCAGCGGTAGAGGAGACCCGGTACTTC. Protein: CASSPAVEETRYF. V usage is TRBV12-3 or TRBV12-4 and J usage is TRBJ2-5, with a possible D match to TRBD2 (5 bases). This CDR3 spans 13 amino acids.

On this clonotype: As the CDR3 is not closed by the conserved phenylalanine or tryptophan, this likely results from a read error. The J gene is TRBJ2-7, the V gene TRBV20-1; 7 positions match TRBD1. The CDR3 extends over 12 amino acids. Trimming at V came to 3 bases and at J to 5 bases, leaving 4 bases not matched to a gene. From germline, CDR1 is DFQATT and CDR2 SNEGSKA (reference sequence). CDR3 nucleotide sequence: TGCAGTGCTAGGGGGGACAGACACGAGCAGTACTCC. Its translation is CSARGDRHEQYS.

This chain joins TRBV4-2 and TRBJ1-4; D gene ambiguous. This CDR3 spans 14 amino acids. Trimming removed 5 bases at V and 3 bases at J, with 10 bases between. Germline CDR1 is LGHNA and CDR2 is YNFKEQ. The CDR3 bases are TGTGCCAGCAGCAAACAGCAGTCTAATGAAAAACTGTTTTTT. The encoded protein is CASSKQQSNEKLFF.

This clonotype was seen repeatedly, ten times or more. This chain uses TRBV18 with TRBJ2-5, with TRBD2 identical over 7 bases. V gave up 5 bases and J gave up 5 bases; unmatched junction bases: 8. Germline-derived CDR1 and CDR2 are KGHSH and LQKENI. The length of the CDR3 is 14 residues. CDR3 residues: CASSINGGSETQYF. In nucleotides, the CDR3 is TGTGCCAGCTCAATCAACGGCGGGAGTGAGACCCAGTACTTC.

There are a few counts of this clonotype. CDR3 amino acids: CASSSSLGPSSGSLAWTQYF. The CDR3 DNA reads TGTGCCAGCAGCTCCTCGTTAGGCCCATCTAGCGGCTCCCTTGCCTGGACGCAGTATTTT. The chain links TRBV11-2 to TRBJ2-3, with 7 bases fitting TRBD2. V gave up 4 bases and J gave up 9 bases; unmatched junction bases: 28. Per the germline V gene, CDR1 is SGHAT and CDR2 is FQNNGV. The CDR3 extends over 20 amino acids.

This clonotype occurred many times. The V and J genes are TRBV5-6 and TRBJ2-3; D is perhaps TRBD2 (5 bases). Germline V gives CDR1 SGHDT, CDR2 YYEEEE. The CDR3 has 13 residues. Trimming removed 3 bases at V and 8 bases at J, with 13 bases between. The CDR3 sequence is CASSSQLVATQYF. The CDR3 DNA follows: TGTGCCAGCAGCTCCCAACTAGTGGCTACGCAGTATTTT.

Concerning this clonotype itself: The junction does not match germline at one end; this may be a read error. The CDR3 loop reads CANSPVGTSDTQYF. In nucleotides, the CDR3 is TGTGCCAACTCACCGGTCGGGACGTCAGATACGCAGTATTTT. The J gene is TRBJ2-3, the V gene TRBV18, with D perhaps being TRBD1 or TRBD2 (5 bases each). There are 14 residues in the CDR3. CDR1 is KGHSH and CDR2 is LQKENI in the germline V gene.

Notes on this clonotype: Germline is not matched at one junction end, which may reflect a read error. This sequence joins TRBV7-7 and TRBJ2-7, with 9 bases that match TRBD1. The CDR3 length is 14 residues. CDR1 is SSHAT and CDR2 is FNYEAQ in the germline V gene (reference sequence). The CDR3 coding sequence is TGTGCTAGCAGCTTGGGACAGGGCATTCACGAGCAGTACTTC. Protein sequence: CASSLGQGIHEQYF. The variable domain in full, completed from reference TRBV7-7 and TRBJ2-7, reads GAGVSQSPRYKVTKRGQDVTLRCDPISSHATLYWYQQALGQGPEFLTYFNYEAQPDKSGLPSDRFSAERPEGSISTLTIQRTEQRDSAMYRCASSLGQGIHEQYFGPGTRLTVT.

This clonotype was counted a few times. The CDR3 is CASHRGGEYEQYF. DNA of the CDR3: TGTGCCAGCCACCGGGGGGGCGAATACGAGCAGTACTTC. The chain uses TRBV25-1 and TRBJ2-7; 8 positions match TRBD2. Per the germline V gene, CDR1 is MGHDK and CDR2 is SYGVNS. The CDR3 has 13 residues. V shed 8 bases, J shed 4 bases, and the junction held 7 bases outside the gene matches.

This clonotype was seen at least ten times. The chain carries TRBV5-1 and TRBJ2-1, with D possibly matching TRBD1 (6 bases). CDR1 SGHRS and CDR2 YFSETQ come from the germline V gene. The CDR3 sequence is 17 residues long. Trimming shortened V by 4 bases and J by 2 bases, and 19 bases separated the two germline ends. The CDR3 DNA is TGCGCCAGCAGCCACCCGGTGGCAGGGGATGCCTACAATGAGCAGTTCTTC. Translating gives CASSHPVAGDAYNEQFF.

This clonotype is a singleton in its sample. This sequence joins TRBV4-1 and TRBJ1-1; tentative D call: TRBD1 (5 bases). Trimming left V 0 bases short and J 1 base short, with 9 bases between. CDR1 is MGHRA, CDR2 YSYEKL, per germline. The CDR3 sequence is 15 residues long. CDR3 sequence reads: CASSQDGGGNTEAFF. In DNA, the CDR3 is TGCGCCAGCAGCCAAGATGGGGGAGGGAACACTGAAGCTTTCTTT.

The chain has TRBV11-2 and TRBJ1-4; D not resolved. V gave up 5 bases and J gave up 2 bases, with 15 bases separating them. Germline V gene sequence: CDR1 SGHAT, CDR2 FQNNGV. The CDR3 consists of 16 residues. CDR3 DNA sequence: TGTGCCAGCAGCAATACCCGGGGAAGGACTAATGAAAAACTGTTTTTT. Translated, it gives CASSNTRGRTNEKLFF.

The J gene is TRBJ2-1, the V gene TRBV5-1, with D perhaps TRBD2 (5 bases). The CDR3 spans 13 residues. Germline CDR1 reads SGHRS; CDR2 reads YFSETQ. V lost 2 bases, J lost 6 bases, and 9 bases lay in between. The CDR3 DNA reads TGCGCCAGCAGCTTTGGGGAGACCAATGAGCAGTTCTTC. Translating gives CASSFGETNEQFF.

A few counts support this clonotype. The chain is built from TRBV28 and TRBJ2-7, with D maybe TRBD2 (5 bases). The CDR3 sequence is 13 residues long. Looked up from germline, CDR1 is MDHEN and CDR2 is SYDVKM. Deletions cut 8 bases from V and 0 bases from J, with 11 bases between. CDR3 sequence: CASRLGSSYEQYF. The CDR3 DNA sequence: TGTGCCAGCCGTCTGGGGAGCTCCTACGAGCAGTACTTC.

This clonotype was observed a handful of times. The chain links TRBV10-3 to TRBJ2-2; 9 nucleotides match TRBD1. V gave up 4 bases and J gave up 6 bases; unmatched junction bases: 0. Germline CDR1 ENHRY, CDR2 SYGVKD. CDR3 length: 13 amino acids. CDR3 sequence (DNA): TGTGCCATCAGTGGACAGGGGGCCGGGGAGCTGTTTTTT. Translating gives CAISGQGAGELFF.

This clonotype was picked up many times. V is TRBV29-1 and J is TRBJ2-5; tentatively, D is TRBD1 (7 bases). V shed 2 bases and J shed 4 bases, with 14 bases lying between them. CDR3 length equals 14 residues. CDR1 is SQVTM, CDR2 ANQGSEA, per germline. CDR3 nucleotides: TGCAGCGTTGAACGAGGGCAGGGGGGAGAGACCCAGTACTTC. It translates to CSVERGQGGETQYF. The entire variable domain, with the rest obtained from reference TRBV29-1 and TRBJ2-5, is as follows: SAVISQKPSRDICQRGTSLTIQCQVDSQVTMMFWYRQQPGQSLTLIATANQGSEATYESGFVIDKFPISRPNLTFSTLTVSNMSPEDSSIYLCSVERGQGGETQYFGPGTRLLVL.

This clonotype was recorded a few times. The J gene is TRBJ2-1, the V gene TRBV20-1, with 7 bases identical to TRBD1. The V segment lost 5 bases and the J segment 0 bases; nucleotides outside the gene matches: 4. CDR1 and CDR2 (germline): DFQATT, SNEGSKA (reference sequence). The CDR3 contains 14 residues. The CDR3: CSAYGQDSYNEQFF. The CDR3 coding sequence is TGCAGTGCTTACGGACAGGACTCCTACAATGAGCAGTTCTTC.

This clonotype was picked up a small number of times. The V gene is TRBV29-1, the J gene TRBJ2-1; D remains unclear. The ends were cut back, 7 bases at V and 7 bases at J, with 20 bases in the middle. The CDR3 spans 14 residues. Germline CDR1 is SQVTM and CDR2 is ANQGSEA. CDR3 coding DNA: TGCAGCGGAGATACCGGGCCCGCCGGGAATGAGCAGTTCTTC. It translates to CSGDTGPAGNEQFF.

The chain couples TRBV20-1 to TRBJ2-7; 7 nucleotides align to TRBD2. The CDR3 loop spans 17 amino acids. Trimming took 3 bases from V and 0 from J; bases not matched to a gene: 14. In germline, CDR1 is DFQATT, CDR2 SNEGSKA (reference sequence). CDR3 region: CSARAPPGGRASYEQYF. The CDR3 DNA follows: TGCAGTGCTAGGGCCCCCCCGGGGGGTCGGGCCTCCTACGAGCAGTACTTC.

This clonotype was seen repeatedly, ten times or more. J is TRBJ2-1 and V is TRBV2; weak D call: TRBD1 (5 bases). CDR1 and CDR2 from the germline V gene are SNHLY and FYNNEI. The CDR3 sequence is 14 residues long. Trimming removed 3 bases at V and 6 bases at J, with 12 bases between. Here the CDR3 DNA reads TGTGCCAGCAGTGATGACAGAGCTATCAATGAGCAGTTCTTC. This gives the protein CASSDDRAINEQFF.

The chain has TRBV3-1 and TRBJ2-3; D is uncertain. V was clipped by 6 bases and J by 10 bases, with 11 bases between them. Germline V gene data show CDR1 as LGHDT and CDR2 as YNNKEL (reference sequence). CDR3 length equals 11 residues. DNA of the CDR3: TGTGCCAGCAGTACGACAACCTCGCAGTATTTT. Its protein product is CASSTTTSQYF.

This clonotype has at least ten counts. The CDR3 coding sequence is TGTGCCACCAGCATGCCGGGTGGTACAGGCCTTGGGGCTTTCTTT. Amino acid sequence: CATSMPGGTGLGAFF. The chain links TRBV15 to TRBJ1-1; possibly TRBD1 for D (5 bases). The germline V gene encodes CDR1 LNHNV and CDR2 YYDKDF (reference sequence). This CDR3 has 15 residues. V was pared by 4 bases and J by 11 bases, with 23 bases between.

The chain is built from TRBV29-1 and TRBJ1-1; D uncertain. The V and J ends lost 2 bases and 3 bases respectively, with 13 bases between them. The CDR3 is made up of 14 amino acids. The V gene's germline CDR1 is SQVTM and CDR2 ANQGSEA. CDR3 nucleotides: TGCAGCGTTGAACGGACGGCATCTGACACTGAAGCTTTCTTT. This codes for CSVERTASDTEAFF.

On this clonotype: A read error is possible here, since a much larger clone lies one base away. V usage is TRBV6-2 or TRBV6-3 and J usage is TRBJ2-6; 9 bases agree with TRBD1. The germline CDR1 and CDR2 sequences are MNHEY and SVGEGT. The CDR3 is 18 residues long. The junction had 12 bases not matched to a gene; V was cut back by 8 bases and J by 1 base. CDR3 coding DNA: TGTGCCAGCGGTTGGAGGGACAGGGCGGTGTCTGGGGCCAACGTCCTGACTTTC. Its protein product is CASGWRDRAVSGANVLTF.